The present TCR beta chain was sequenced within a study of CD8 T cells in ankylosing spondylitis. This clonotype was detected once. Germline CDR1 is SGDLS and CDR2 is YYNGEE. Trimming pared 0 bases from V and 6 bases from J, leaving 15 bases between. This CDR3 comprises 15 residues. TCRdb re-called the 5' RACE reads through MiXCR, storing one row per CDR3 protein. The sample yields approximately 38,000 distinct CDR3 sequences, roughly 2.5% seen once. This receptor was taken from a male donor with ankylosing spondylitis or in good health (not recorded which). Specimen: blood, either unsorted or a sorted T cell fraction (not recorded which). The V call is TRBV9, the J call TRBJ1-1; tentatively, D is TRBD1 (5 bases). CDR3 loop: CASSVAEGRFSEAFF. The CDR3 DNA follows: TGTGCCAGCAGCGTAGCGGAGGGGCGGTTCTCTGAAGCTTTCTTT.